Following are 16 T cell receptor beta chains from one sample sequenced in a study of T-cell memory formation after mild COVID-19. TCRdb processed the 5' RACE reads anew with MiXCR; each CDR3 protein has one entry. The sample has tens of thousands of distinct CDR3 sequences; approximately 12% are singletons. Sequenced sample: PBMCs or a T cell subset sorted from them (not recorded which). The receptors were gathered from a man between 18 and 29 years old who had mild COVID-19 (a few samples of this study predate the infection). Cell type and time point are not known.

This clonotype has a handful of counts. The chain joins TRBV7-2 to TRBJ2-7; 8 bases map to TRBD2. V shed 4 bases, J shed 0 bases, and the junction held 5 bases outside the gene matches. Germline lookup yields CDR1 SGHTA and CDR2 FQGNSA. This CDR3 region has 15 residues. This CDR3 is CASSYSGGTSYEQYF. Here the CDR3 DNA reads TGTGCCAGCAGCTACTCGGGGGGGACCTCCTACGAGCAGTACTTC. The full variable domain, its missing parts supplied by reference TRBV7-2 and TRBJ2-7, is GAGVSQSPSNKVTEKGKDVELRCDPISGHTALYWYRQSLGQGLEFLIYFQGNSAPDKSGLPSDRFSAERTGGSVSTLTIQRTQQEDSAVYLCASSYSGGTSYEQYFGPGTRLTVT.

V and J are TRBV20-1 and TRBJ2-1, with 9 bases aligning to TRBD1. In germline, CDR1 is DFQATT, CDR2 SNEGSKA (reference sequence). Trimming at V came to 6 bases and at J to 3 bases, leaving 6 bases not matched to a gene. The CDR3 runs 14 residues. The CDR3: CSADLTGGYNEQFF. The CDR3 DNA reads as TGCAGTGCAGATTTGACAGGGGGCTACAATGAGCAGTTCTTC.

CDR3 region: CSARDPRRGPNTEAFF. The CDR3 nucleotides are TGCAGTGCTAGAGATCCCCGGAGAGGCCCCAACACTGAAGCTTTCTTT. The V and J genes are TRBV20-1 and TRBJ1-1; D not certain. The CDR3 extends over 16 amino acids. Germline V lookup: CDR1 DFQATT, CDR2 SNEGSKA (reference sequence). V lost 0 bases and J 2 bases, leaving 16 bases between the germline ends.

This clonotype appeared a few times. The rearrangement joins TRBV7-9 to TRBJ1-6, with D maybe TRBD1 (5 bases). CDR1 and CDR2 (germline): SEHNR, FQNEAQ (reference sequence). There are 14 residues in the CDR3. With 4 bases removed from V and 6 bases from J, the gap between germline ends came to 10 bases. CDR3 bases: TGTGCCAGCAGCTGGGAGGACACTAATTCACCCCTCCACTTT. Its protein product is CASSWEDTNSPLHF.

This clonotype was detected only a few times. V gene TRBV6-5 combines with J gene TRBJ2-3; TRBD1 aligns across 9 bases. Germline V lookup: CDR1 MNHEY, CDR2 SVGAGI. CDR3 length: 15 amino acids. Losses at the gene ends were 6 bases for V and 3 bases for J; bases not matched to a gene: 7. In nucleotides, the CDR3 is TGTGCCAGCAGCCTATTCGGGACAGGGACAGATACGCAGTATTTT. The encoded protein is CASSLFGTGTDTQYF.

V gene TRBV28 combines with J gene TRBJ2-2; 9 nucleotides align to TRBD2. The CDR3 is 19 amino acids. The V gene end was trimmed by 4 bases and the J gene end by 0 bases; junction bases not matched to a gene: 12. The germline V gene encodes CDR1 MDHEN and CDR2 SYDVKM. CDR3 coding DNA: TGTGCCAGCAGTTCCTCCTGGCGGGGGGGTTTCACGAACACCGGGGAGCTGTTTTTT. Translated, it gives CASSSSWRGGFTNTGELFF.

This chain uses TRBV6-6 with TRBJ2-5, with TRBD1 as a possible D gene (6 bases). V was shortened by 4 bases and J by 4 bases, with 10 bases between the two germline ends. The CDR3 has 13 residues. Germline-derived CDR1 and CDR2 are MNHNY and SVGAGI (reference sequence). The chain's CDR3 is CASSSQGRETQYF. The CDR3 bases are TGTGCCAGCAGTTCTCAGGGGCGAGAGACCCAGTACTTC.

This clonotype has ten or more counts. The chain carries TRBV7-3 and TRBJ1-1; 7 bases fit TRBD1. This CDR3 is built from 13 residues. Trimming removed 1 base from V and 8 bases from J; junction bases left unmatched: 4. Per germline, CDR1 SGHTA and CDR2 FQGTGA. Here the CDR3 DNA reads TGTGCCAGCAGCTTAATGGCAGGGGGAGAAGCTTTCTTT. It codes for CASSLMAGGEAFF.

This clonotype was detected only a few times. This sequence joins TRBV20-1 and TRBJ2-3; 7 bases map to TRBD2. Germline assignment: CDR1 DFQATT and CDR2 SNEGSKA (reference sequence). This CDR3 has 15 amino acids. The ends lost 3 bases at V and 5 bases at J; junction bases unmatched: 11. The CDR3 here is CSASGAASGGDTQYF. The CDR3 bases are TGCAGTGCTAGCGGTGCTGCTAGCGGAGGAGATACGCAGTATTTT.

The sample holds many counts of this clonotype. The CDR3 DNA reads TGTGCCAGCACCCCAAAGCGGGGGGGCACAGATACGCAGTATTTT. This gives the protein CASTPKRGGTDTQYF. V and J are TRBV25-1 and TRBJ2-3, with 9 bases lining up with TRBD2. The CDR3 runs to 15 residues. V shed 7 bases, J shed 1 base, and the junction held 6 bases outside the gene matches. Germline assignment: CDR1 MGHDK and CDR2 SYGVNS.

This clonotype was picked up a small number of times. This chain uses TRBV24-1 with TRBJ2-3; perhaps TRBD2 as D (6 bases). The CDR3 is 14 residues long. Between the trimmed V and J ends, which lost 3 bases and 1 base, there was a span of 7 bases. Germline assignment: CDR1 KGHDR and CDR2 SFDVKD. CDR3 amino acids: CATSDPGGTDTQYF. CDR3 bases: TGTGCCACCAGTGATCCGGGGGGCACAGATACGCAGTATTTT.

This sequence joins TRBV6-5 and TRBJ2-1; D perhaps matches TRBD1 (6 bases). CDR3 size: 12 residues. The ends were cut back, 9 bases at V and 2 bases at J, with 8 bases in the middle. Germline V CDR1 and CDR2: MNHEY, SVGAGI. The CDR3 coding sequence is TGTGCCAGTTCAGGGGCCTACAATGAGCAGTTCTTC. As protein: CASSGAYNEQFF.

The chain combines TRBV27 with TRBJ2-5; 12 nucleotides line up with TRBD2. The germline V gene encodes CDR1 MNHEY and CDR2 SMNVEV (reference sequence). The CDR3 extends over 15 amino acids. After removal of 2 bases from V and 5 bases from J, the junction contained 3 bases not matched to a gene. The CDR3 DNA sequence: TGTGCCAGCAGTTTACTAGCGGGGGGGCGGGAGACCCAGTACTTC. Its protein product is CASSLLAGGRETQYF.

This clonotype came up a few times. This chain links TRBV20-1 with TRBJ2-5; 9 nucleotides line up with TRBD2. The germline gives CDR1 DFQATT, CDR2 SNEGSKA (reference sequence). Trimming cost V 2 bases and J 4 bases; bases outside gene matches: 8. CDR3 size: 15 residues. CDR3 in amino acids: CSARTPTAGGETQYF. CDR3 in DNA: TGCAGTGCTAGAACCCCCACAGCGGGGGGAGAGACCCAGTACTTC.

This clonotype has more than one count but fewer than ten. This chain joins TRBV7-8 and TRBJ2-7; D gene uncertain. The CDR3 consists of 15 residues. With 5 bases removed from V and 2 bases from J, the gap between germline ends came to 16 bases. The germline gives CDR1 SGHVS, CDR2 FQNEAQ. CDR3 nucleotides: TGTGCCAGCAGCCTCTCTATATATCGGACCTACGAGCAGTACTTC. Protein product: CASSLSIYRTYEQYF. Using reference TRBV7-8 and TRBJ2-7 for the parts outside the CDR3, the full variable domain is GAGVSQSPRYKVAKRGQDVALRCDPISGHVSLFWYQQALGQGPEFLTYFQNEAQLDKSGLPSDRFFAERPEGSVSTLKIQRTQQEDSAVYLCASSLSIYRTYEQYFGPGTRLTVT.

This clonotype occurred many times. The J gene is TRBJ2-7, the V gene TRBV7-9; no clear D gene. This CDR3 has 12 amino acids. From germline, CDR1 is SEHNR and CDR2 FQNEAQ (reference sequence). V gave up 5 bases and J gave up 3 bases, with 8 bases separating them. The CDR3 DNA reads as TGTGCCAGCAGCCCCAGCCTCTACGAGCAGTACTTC. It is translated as CASSPSLYEQYF.